This T cell receptor beta chain originates from a study of T cells in Graves' hyperthyroidism and ophthalmopathy. Overall study results and limits: Most thyroid clonotypes that were expanded above 0.001 also turned up in blood.

This clonotype has a handful of counts. Its antigen is as yet unknown. TCR beta CDR3 sequences were amplified from RNA transcripts. The TCR CDR3 first-round RT-PCR relied on the HTBI primer set. From the multiplex PCR reads, TCRdb called clonotypes with MiXCR, one entry per CDR3 protein. This table has about 500,000 distinct CDR3 sequences, 15% to 20% appearing once. The CDR3 length is 15 residues. V lost 5 bases and J 2 bases, leaving 13 bases between the germline ends. Per germline, CDR1 LNHDA and CDR2 SQIVND (reference sequence). The sequence came from a young woman with Graves' hyperthyroidism. Sequencing was performed on blood. The rearrangement joins TRBV19 to TRBJ1-5; TRBD1 might be the D (6 bases). The CDR3 bases are TGTGCCAGTAGTGGCGGGGGGGCGGGCAATCAGCCCCAGCATTTT. Protein: CASSGGGAGNQPQHF.